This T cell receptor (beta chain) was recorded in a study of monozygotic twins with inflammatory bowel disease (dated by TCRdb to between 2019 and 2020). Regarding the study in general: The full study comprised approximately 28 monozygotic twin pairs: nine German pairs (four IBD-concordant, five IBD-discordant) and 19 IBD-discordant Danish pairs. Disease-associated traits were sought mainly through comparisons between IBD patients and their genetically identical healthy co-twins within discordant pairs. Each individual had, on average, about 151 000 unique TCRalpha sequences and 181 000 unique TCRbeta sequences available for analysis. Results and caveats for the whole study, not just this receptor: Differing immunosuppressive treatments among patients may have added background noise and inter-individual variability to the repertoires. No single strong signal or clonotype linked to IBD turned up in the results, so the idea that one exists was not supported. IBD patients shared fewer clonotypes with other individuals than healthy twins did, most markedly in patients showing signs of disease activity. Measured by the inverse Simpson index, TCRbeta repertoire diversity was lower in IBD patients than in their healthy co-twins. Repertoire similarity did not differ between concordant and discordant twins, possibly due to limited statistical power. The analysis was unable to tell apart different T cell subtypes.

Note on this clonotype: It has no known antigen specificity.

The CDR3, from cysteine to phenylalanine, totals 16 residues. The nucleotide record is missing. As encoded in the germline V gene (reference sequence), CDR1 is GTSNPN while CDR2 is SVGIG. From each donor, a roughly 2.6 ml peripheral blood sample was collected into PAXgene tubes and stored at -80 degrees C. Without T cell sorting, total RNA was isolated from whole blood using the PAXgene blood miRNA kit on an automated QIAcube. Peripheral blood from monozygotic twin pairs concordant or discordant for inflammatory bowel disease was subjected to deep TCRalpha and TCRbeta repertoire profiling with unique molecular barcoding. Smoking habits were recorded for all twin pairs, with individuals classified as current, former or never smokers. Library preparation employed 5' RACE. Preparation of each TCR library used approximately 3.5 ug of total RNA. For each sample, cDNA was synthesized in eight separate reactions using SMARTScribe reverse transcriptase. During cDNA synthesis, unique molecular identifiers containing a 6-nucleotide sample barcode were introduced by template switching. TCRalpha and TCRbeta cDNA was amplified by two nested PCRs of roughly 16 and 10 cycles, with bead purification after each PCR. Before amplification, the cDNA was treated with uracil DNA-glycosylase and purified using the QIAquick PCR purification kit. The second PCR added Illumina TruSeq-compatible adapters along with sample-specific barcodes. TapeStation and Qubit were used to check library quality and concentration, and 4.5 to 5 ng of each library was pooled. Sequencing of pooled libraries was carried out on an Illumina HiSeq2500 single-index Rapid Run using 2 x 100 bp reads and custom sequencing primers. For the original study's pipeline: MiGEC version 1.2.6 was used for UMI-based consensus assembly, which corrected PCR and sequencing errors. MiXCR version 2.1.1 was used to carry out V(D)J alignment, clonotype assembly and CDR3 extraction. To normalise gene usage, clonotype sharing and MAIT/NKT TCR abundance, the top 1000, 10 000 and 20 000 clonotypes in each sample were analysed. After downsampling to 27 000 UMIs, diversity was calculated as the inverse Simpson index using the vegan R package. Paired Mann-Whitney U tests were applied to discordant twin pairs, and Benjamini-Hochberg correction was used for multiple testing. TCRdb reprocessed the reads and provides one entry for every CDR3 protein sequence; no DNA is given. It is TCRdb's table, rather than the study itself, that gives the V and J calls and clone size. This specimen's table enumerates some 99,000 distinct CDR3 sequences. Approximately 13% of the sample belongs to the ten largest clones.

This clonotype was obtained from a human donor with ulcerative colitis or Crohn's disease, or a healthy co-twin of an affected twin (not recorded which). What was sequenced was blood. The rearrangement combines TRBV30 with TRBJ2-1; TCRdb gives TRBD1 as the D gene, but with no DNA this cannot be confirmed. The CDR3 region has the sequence CAWSVAGTGGYNEQFF.